This TCR beta chain originates from a study of technical replicates of blood from a few donors. The method was immunoSEQ multiplex PCR; TCRdb's version includes in-frame clones alone and lacks a portion of them. The table has fewer than 75,000 clones, approximately 90% seen once. V was cut by 4 bases and J by 3 bases, with 16 bases left in between. The CDR3 runs to 15 residues. Germline loops: CDR1 SGHKS, CDR2 YYEKEE (reference sequence). The TCR was taken from a human donor in good health. Some clones in this sample may be carry-over from other donors' samples. Sequencing was carried out using PBMCs. The chain employs TRBV5-5 and TRBJ1-1, with TRBD1 as a possible D gene (5 bases). The CDR3: CASSRPGGGYTEAFF. DNA for the CDR3: TGTGCCAGCAGCCGCCCGGGGGGTGGGTACACTGAAGCTTTCTTT.